These 21 T cell receptor beta chains came from one sample sequenced in a study of blood T cells in healthy people across ages. Combining a sample-barcoded 5' primer with a J-beta primer mix, a second PCR ran for about 7 to 11 cycles. TCRdb itself ran the 5' RACE reads through MiXCR, one entry per CDR3 protein. The sample carries some 920,000 distinct CDR3 sequences, roughly 50% recorded once. Sample: blood. Receptors originate from a woman aged 60-70 years in good health.

The chain links TRBV20-1 to TRBJ2-4, with 8 bases fitting TRBD1. The end of the DNA fits TRBJ2-7 better, so the J call may be wrong. CDR1 is DFQATT, CDR2 SNEGSKA, per germline (reference sequence). The CDR3 runs to 14 residues. The CDR3 sequence is CSARVDRGYSEQYF. The CDR3 DNA reads as TGCAGTGCTAGAGTCGACAGGGGATACTCCGAGCAGTACTTC.

The chain links TRBV5-1 to TRBJ2-3, with D unresolved. This CDR3 is built from 14 residues. V lost 2 bases and J 4 bases, leaving 11 bases between the germline ends. Germline loops: CDR1 SGHRS, CDR2 YFSETQ. As DNA, the CDR3 is TGCGCCAGCAGCTTCACGGGCGGATCAGATACGCAGTATTTT. Protein product: CASSFTGGSDTQYF.

V is TRBV6-4 and J is TRBJ2-6; D possibly corresponds to TRBD1 (6 bases). This CDR3 is 18 amino acids long. V shed 4 bases and J shed 7 bases, with 23 bases lying between them. The germline V gene encodes CDR1 MRHNA and CDR2 SNTAGT. DNA of the CDR3: TGTGCCAGCAGTGTTTACAGGGCGGATGCCTTGGGAGCCAACGTCCTGACTTTC. It is translated as CASSVYRADALGANVLTF.

The J gene is TRBJ2-3, the V gene TRBV27; 12 bases are shared with TRBD2. Germline V gene sequence: CDR1 MNHEY, CDR2 SMNVEV (reference sequence). V lost 6 bases, J lost 5 bases, and 9 bases stayed unmatched. This CDR3 is built from 16 residues. CDR3 amino acids: CASRRTSGRFEDTQYF. The CDR3 nucleotides are TGTGCCAGCAGAAGAACTAGCGGGAGGTTCGAAGATACGCAGTATTTT.

Comments on this clonotype: One end of the junction varies from germline; a read error may be responsible. This chain uses TRBV2 with TRBJ1-4; 7 bases line up with TRBD1. CDR1 and CDR2 (germline): SNHLY, FYNNEI. CDR3 length equals 13 residues. The DNA of the CDR3 is TGTGCCAGCCTCCGGGACAGCTATGAGAAACTGTTTTTT. It encodes CASLRDSYEKLFF.

The rearrangement links TRBV27 to TRBJ2-3, with D possibly being TRBD2 (6 bases). CDR1 is MNHEY and CDR2 is SMNVEV in the germline V gene (reference sequence). The V end lost 3 bases, the J end lost 0 bases, and 10 bases lay between the germline ends. There are 15 residues in the CDR3. This chain's CDR3 is CASSFPGTSTDTQYF. The CDR3 DNA is TGTGCCAGCAGTTTCCCAGGGACTAGCACAGATACGCAGTATTTT.

The rearrangement joins TRBV5-1 to TRBJ2-4; 7 bases are a match to TRBD2. Looked up from germline, CDR1 is SGHRS and CDR2 is YFSETQ. This CDR3 is 16 amino acids long. After removal of 1 base from V and 8 bases from J, the junction contained 12 bases not matched to a gene. CDR3 amino acids: CASSLSSGDLGHIQYF. In DNA form, the CDR3 reads TGCGCCAGCAGCTTGTCCAGCGGGGACTTGGGGCACATTCAGTACTTC.

This chain connects TRBV12-3 or TRBV12-4 to TRBJ1-4, with D maybe TRBD1 (5 bases). With 6 bases removed from V and 5 bases from J, the gap between germline ends came to 16 bases. This CDR3 has 15 amino acids. CDR3 nucleotide sequence: TGTGCCAGCAGGGGGGGTGGGCGTTGGAATGAAAAACTGTTTTTT. This encodes CASRGGGRWNEKLFF.

There are a few counts of this clonotype. The gene calls are TRBV9 and TRBJ2-4, with TRBD2 matching 9 bases. Germline CDR1 reads SGDLS; CDR2 reads YYNGEE. The V segment lost 3 bases and the J segment 2 bases; nucleotides outside the gene matches: 6. The CDR3 loop spans 16 amino acids. The CDR3, as DNA: TGTGCCAGCAGCGCCCGAGCGGGAGGTACCAAAAACATTCAGTACTTC. Protein product: CASSARAGGTKNIQYF.

This clonotype was seen just once. The chain employs TRBV19 and TRBJ2-4; D remains unclear. The J call may not be correct, given that the DNA end is closer to TRBJ2-7. The CDR3 loop spans 11 amino acids. CDR1 LNHDA and CDR2 SQIVND come from the germline V gene (reference sequence). The CDR3 DNA reads as TGTGCCAGTGCTGGCACCTACGAGCAGTACTTC. Its protein is CASAGTYEQYF.

Here the CDR3 DNA reads TGCAGTGCTAAGCAGACCTACCAAGAGACCCAGTACTTC. This encodes CSAKQTYQETQYF. This chain connects TRBV20-1 to TRBJ2-5; D unclear. Germline lookup yields CDR1 DFQATT and CDR2 SNEGSKA (reference sequence). This CDR3 contains 13 residues. V lost 4 bases and J lost 0, with 9 bases in between.

V gene TRBV27 combines with J gene TRBJ2-7; D gene uncertain. The CDR3 has 16 residues. CDR1 is MNHEY and CDR2 is SMNVEV in the germline V gene (reference sequence). The V end lost 5 bases, the J end lost 0 bases, and 17 bases lay between the germline ends. The DNA for the CDR3 is TGTGCCAGCAGTCCATGGACGGGCAGGATCTCCTACGAGCAGTACTTC. This codes for CASSPWTGRISYEQYF.

The chain employs TRBV28 and TRBJ2-7; D possibly corresponds to TRBD2 (6 bases). The assigned J gene may be wrong: the sequence end matches TRBJ2-5 better. From germline, CDR1 is MDHEN and CDR2 SYDVKM. This CDR3 comprises 13 residues. Written as DNA, the CDR3 is TGTGCCAGCTCCCCTAGCGCCCCAGGGACCCAGTACTTC. Protein: CASSPSAPGTQYF.

The J gene is TRBJ2-1, the V gene TRBV10-3; D perhaps matches TRBD1 (6 bases). Germline V gene sequence: CDR1 ENHRY, CDR2 SYGVKD. The CDR3 is 12 amino acids. Trimming took 5 bases from V and 7 from J, leaving 9 bases between them. CDR3 amino acids: CAISIQGNEQFF. In nucleotides, the CDR3 is TGTGCCATCAGTATTCAGGGGAATGAGCAGTTCTTC.

The chain uses TRBV3-1 and TRBJ2-1, with no clear D. V was shortened by 6 bases and J by 7 bases, with 7 bases between the two germline ends. The CDR3 contains 11 residues. Looked up from germline, CDR1 is LGHDT and CDR2 is YNNKEL (reference sequence). CDR3 protein: CASSNVNEQFF. The CDR3 DNA is TGTGCCAGCAGTAATGTGAATGAGCAGTTCTTC.

This clonotype was detected only a few times. The chain employs TRBV4-3 and TRBJ2-3; D not resolved. Germline values: CDR1 LGHNA, CDR2 YSLEER. The CDR3 is 15 amino acids. Trimming removed 0 bases from V and 2 bases from J, with 9 bases in between. This chain's CDR3 is CASSQDPSDTDTQYF. The DNA for the CDR3 is TGCGCCAGCAGCCAAGATCCCTCCGACACAGATACGCAGTATTTT.

The chain is built from TRBV5-1 and TRBJ2-7, with TRBD1 as a possible D gene (5 bases). Per the germline V gene, CDR1 is SGHRS and CDR2 is YFSETQ. This CDR3 has 14 residues. Trimming removed 4 bases at V and 2 bases at J, with 13 bases between. The CDR3 bases are TGCGCCAGCAGCCTCCGGACAAACACCTACGAGCAGTACTTC. This encodes CASSLRTNTYEQYF.

This clonotype was observed a handful of times. The V and J genes are TRBV21-1 and TRBJ2-6; TRBD1 reflects the table's D call only, with no check against the DNA. TRBV21-1 is tagged as a pseudogene. The CDR3 covers 14 residues. The CDR3 region is CARIPDRPPSVLTF. As DNA, the CDR3 is TGTGCCAGGATTCCGGACCGTCCCCCCAGCGTCCTGACTTTC.

The chain uses TRBV27 and TRBJ1-4, with 7 bases lining up with TRBD1. V lost 10 bases and J lost 5; bases outside the gene matches: 10. Germline V gene lookup returns CDR1 MNHEY and CDR2 SMNVEV (reference sequence). The length of the CDR3 is 14 residues. The CDR3 here is CANSPQDRNEKLFF. In DNA form, the CDR3 reads TGTGCCAACAGCCCGCAGGACAGGAATGAAAAACTGTTTTTT.

The chain couples TRBV27 to TRBJ2-3; D tentatively fits TRBD1 or TRBD2 (5 bases each). V gave up 3 bases and J gave up 6 bases, with 16 bases separating them. In germline, CDR1 is MNHEY, CDR2 SMNVEV (reference sequence). This CDR3 is built from 15 residues. CDR3 in DNA: TGTGCCAGCAGTTTGGCTAGGGGAGTGGCGGATACGCAGTATTTT. Translated: CASSLARGVADTQYF.

A few counts support this clonotype. This rearrangement joins TRBV29-1 to TRBJ2-7; 10 positions agree with TRBD1. Looked up from germline, CDR1 is SQVTM and CDR2 is ANQGSEA. CDR3 size: 14 residues. With V trimmed by 3 bases and J by 6 bases, 8 bases remained unmatched. The CDR3 spells CSVEVGQGFPEQYF. CDR3 nucleotide sequence: TGCAGCGTTGAGGTGGGACAGGGGTTTCCCGAGCAGTACTTC.